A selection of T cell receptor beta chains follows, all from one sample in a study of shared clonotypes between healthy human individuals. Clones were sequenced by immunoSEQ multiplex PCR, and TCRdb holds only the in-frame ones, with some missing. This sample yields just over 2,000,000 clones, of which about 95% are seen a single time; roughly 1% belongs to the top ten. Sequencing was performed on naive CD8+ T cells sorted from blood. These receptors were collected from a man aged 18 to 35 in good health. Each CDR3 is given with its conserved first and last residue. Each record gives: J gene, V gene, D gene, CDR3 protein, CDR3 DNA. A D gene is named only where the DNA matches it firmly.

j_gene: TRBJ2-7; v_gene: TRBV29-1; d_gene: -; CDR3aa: CSVDTGAHSYEQYF; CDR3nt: TGCAGCGTTGATACGGGGGCCCACTCCTACGAGCAGTACTTC
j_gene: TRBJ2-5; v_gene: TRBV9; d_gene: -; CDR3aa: CASTIGAVGETQYF; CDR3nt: TGTGCCAGCACGATTGGGGCAGTTGGGGAGACCCAGTACTTC
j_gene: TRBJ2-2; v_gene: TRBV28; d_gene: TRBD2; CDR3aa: CASSLISGRRAGELFF; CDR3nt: TGTGCCAGCAGTTTGATTAGCGGGAGACGAGCCGGGGAGCTGTTTTTT
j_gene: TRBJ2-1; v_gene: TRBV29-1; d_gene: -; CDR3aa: CSVPGTAEQFF; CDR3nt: TGCAGCGTTCCCGGGACTGCTGAGCAGTTCTTC
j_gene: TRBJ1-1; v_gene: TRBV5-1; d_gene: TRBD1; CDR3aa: CASSLETGAGTEAFF; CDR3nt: TGCGCCAGCAGCTTGGAAACAGGGGCTGGGACTGAAGCTTTCTTT
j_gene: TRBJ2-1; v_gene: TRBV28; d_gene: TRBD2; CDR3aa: CASGLAGAYNEQFF; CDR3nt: TGTGCCAGCGGACTAGCGGGGGCCTACAATGAGCAGTTCTTC
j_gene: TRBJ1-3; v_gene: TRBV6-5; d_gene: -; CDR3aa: CASSPTRFGGNTIYF; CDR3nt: TGTGCCAGCAGCCCCACACGGTTCGGGGGAAACACCATATATTTT
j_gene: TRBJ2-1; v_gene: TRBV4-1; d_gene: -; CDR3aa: CASSQGYASTNEQFF; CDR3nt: TGCGCCAGCAGCCAAGGTTATGCCTCGACCAATGAGCAGTTCTTC
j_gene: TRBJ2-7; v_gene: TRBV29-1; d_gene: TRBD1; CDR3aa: CSVGTAFEQYF; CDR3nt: TGCAGCGTCGGGACAGCTTTCGAGCAGTACTTC
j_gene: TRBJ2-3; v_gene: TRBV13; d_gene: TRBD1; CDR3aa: CASSLNRGPFDTQYF; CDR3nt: TGTGCCAGCAGCTTAAACAGGGGACCTTTTGATACGCAGTATTTT
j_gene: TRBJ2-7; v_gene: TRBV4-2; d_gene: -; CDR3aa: CASSQVASYEQYF; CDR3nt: TGTGCCAGCAGCCAGGTTGCCTCCTACGAGCAGTACTTC
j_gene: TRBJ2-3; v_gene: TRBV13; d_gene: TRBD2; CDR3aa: CASSFRLAGSTDTQYF; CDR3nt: TGTGCCAGCAGCTTTCGACTAGCGGGTTCCACAGATACGCAGTATTTT
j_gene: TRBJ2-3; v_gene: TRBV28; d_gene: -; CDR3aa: CASSPVGAGDTQYF; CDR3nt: TGTGCCAGCAGTCCGGTGGGGGCTGGAGATACGCAGTATTTT
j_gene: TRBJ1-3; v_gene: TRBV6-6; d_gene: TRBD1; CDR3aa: CASSYGAGGIGNTIYF; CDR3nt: TGTGCCAGCAGTTACGGGGCAGGGGGCATCGGAAACACCATATATTTT
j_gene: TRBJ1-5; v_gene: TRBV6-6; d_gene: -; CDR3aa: CASSYLAGNQPQHF; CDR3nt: TGTGCCAGCAGTTACCTGGCAGGTAACCAGCCCCAGCATTTT